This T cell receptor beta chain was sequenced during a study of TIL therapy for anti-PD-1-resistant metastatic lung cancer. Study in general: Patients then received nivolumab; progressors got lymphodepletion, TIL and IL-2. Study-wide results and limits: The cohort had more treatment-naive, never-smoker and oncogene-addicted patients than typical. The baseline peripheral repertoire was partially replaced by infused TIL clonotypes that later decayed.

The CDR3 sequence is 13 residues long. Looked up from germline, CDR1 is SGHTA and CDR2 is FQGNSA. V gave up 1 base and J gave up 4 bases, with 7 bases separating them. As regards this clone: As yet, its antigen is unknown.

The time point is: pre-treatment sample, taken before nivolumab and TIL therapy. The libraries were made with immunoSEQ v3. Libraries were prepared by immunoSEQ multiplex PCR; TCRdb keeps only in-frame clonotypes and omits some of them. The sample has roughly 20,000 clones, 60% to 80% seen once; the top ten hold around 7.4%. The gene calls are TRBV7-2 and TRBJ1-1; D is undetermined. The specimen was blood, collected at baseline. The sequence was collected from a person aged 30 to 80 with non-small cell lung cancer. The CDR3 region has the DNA TGTGCCAGCAGCTTAGACGCACGCACTGAAGCTTTCTTT. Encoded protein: CASSLDARTEAFF.